These 3 T cell receptor beta chains share one sample of origin, sequenced in a study of cytomegalovirus exposure and HLA in healthy donors. PCR employed 60 Vbeta and 13 Jbeta primers. Sequenced by immunoSEQ multiplex PCR; TCRdb stores in-frame clones only, minus some. The table lists under 200,000 clones, around four fifths of them singletons, with about 1.3% in the top ten. Sequenced material: PBMCs. The receptor source for this set is a man in his thirties or forties in good health and CMV-seronegative.

V gene TRBV30 combines with J gene TRBJ2-5, with 9 bases aligning to TRBD1. Trimming at V came to 2 bases and at J to 4 bases, leaving 11 bases not matched to a gene. This CDR3 has 16 amino acids. Germline V CDR1 and CDR2: GTSNPN, SVGIG (reference sequence). CDR3 in DNA: TGTGCCTGGAGTAGTATGACAGGGGGTTTTGGAGAGACCCAGTACTTC. It codes for CAWSSMTGGFGETQYF. Full variable domain (rest looked up from reference TRBV30 and TRBJ2-5): SQTIHQWPATLVQPVGSPLSLECTVEGTSNPNLYWYRQAAGRGLQLLFYSVGIGQISSEVPQNLSASRPQDRQFILSSKKLLLSDSGFYLCAWSSMTGGFGETQYFGPGTRLLVL.

This rearrangement joins TRBV6-5 to TRBJ1-4, with a tentative D call TRBD1 (5 bases). The germline V gene encodes CDR1 MNHEY and CDR2 SVGAGI. Trimming cost V 4 bases and J 5 bases, with 17 bases left between them. This CDR3 is 16 amino acids long. The CDR3 DNA reads as TGTGCCAGCAGTTTTTCCGCAGGGAGGACAAATGAAAAACTGTTTTTT. It encodes CASSFSAGRTNEKLFF.

This chain connects TRBV7-2 to TRBJ2-5, with 8 bases aligning to TRBD2. This CDR3 is built from 14 residues. In germline, CDR1 is SGHTA, CDR2 FQGNSA. Trimming at V came to 7 bases and at J to 2 bases, leaving 6 bases not matched to a gene. For the CDR3, the DNA is TGTGCCAGCACCGGGGGGGCTTTACAAGAGACCCAGTACTTC. Protein sequence: CASTGGALQETQYF.